These 19 T cell receptor beta chains came from one sample sequenced in a study of vaccination effects on CD4 cells after COVID-19. The table came from immunoSEQ multiplex PCR; TCRdb's copy has only in-frame clones and leaves some out. The repertoire has about 22,000 clones, about 81% of them found once; the top ten carry 35% to 40%. Their antigen targets remain unknown. Sequencing was preceded by expansion of antigen-specific CD4+ T cells with viral peptide pools in the ViraFEST assay. Culturing for around 10 days preceded CD4+ T cell isolation. This person caught SARS-CoV-2 sometime from March to December 2020, and PCR testing confirmed the infection. This specimen consisted of CD4+ T cells from PBMCs cultured with a peptide pool, obtained before COVID-19 vaccination. These receptors were obtained from a human donor who had a prior SARS-CoV-2 infection.

In the case of this clone: Other nucleotide sequences in the sample specify the same CDR3. The rearrangement links TRBV10-3 to TRBJ1-3; the D is unclear. V was trimmed by 6 bases and J by 0 bases, leaving 6 bases between them. Germline V gene sequence: CDR1 ENHRY, CDR2 SYGVKD. The CDR3 is made up of 13 amino acids. This CDR3 is CAIRDSSGNTIYF. The CDR3 nucleotides read TGTGCCATCAGGGATAGCTCTGGAAACACCATATATTTT.

This rearrangement joins TRBV9 to TRBJ2-7; D remains unclear. Trimming left V 0 bases short and J 4 bases short, with 11 bases between. Germline V gene data show CDR1 as SGDLS and CDR2 as YYNGEE. CDR3 size: 14 residues. The CDR3: CASSVEPGPYEQYF. The CDR3 bases are TGTGCCAGCAGCGTAGAGCCAGGACCGTACGAGCAGTACTTC. The full variable domain, rest sourced from reference TRBV9 and TRBJ2-7, is DSGVTQTPKHLITATGQRVTLRCSPRSGDLSVYWYQQSLDQGLQFLIQYYNGEERAKGNILERFSAQQFPDLHSELNLSSLELGDSALYFCASSVEPGPYEQYFGPGTRLTVT.

The chain couples TRBV7-8 to TRBJ2-7; no clear D gene. V dropped 3 bases and J dropped 6 bases, with 12 bases sitting between them. Germline V gene data show CDR1 as SGHVS and CDR2 as FQNEAQ. This CDR3 has 13 amino acids. The CDR3 region has the DNA TGTGCCAGCAGCTTTTCTACCGCCCCCGAGCAGTACTTC. Translating it yields CASSFSTAPEQYF.

The chain uses TRBV10-3 and TRBJ1-2, with 9 nucleotides matching TRBD1. Unmatched junction bases numbered 3, after V lost 4 bases and J lost 6 bases. CDR1 is ENHRY, CDR2 SYGVKD, per germline. This CDR3 is 13 amino acids long. Written as DNA, the CDR3 is TGTGCCATCAGTGCGGACAGGGGCGATGGCTACACCTTC. It is translated as CAISADRGDGYTF.

The chain links TRBV18 to TRBJ1-2; 8 bases fit TRBD1. This CDR3 is built from 15 residues. Germline V lookup: CDR1 KGHSH, CDR2 LQKENI. The ends lost 3 bases at V and 0 bases at J; junction bases unmatched: 3. The CDR3 sequence is CASSPQQGANYGYTF. In nucleotides, the CDR3 is TGTGCCAGCTCACCCCAACAGGGGGCTAACTATGGCTACACCTTC.

In its sample, this clone was seen a few times. Written as DNA, the CDR3 is TGCAGTGCACACGACACAGATACGCAGTATTTT. This gives the protein CSAHDTDTQYF. This chain connects TRBV20-1 to TRBJ2-3; D is unresolved. In germline, CDR1 is DFQATT, CDR2 SNEGSKA (reference sequence). V lost 6 bases, J lost 2 bases, and 6 bases lay in between. The CDR3 loop spans 11 amino acids.

This clone has more than one count but fewer than ten. The chain joins TRBV7-2 to TRBJ2-1, with unresolved D. The germline V gene encodes CDR1 SGHTA and CDR2 FQGNSA. The CDR3 contains 12 residues. The V gene lost 5 bases and the J gene lost 4 bases, with 6 bases spanning the gap. CDR3 region: CASSDGYNEQFF. DNA for the CDR3: TGTGCCAGCAGCGACGGGTACAATGAGCAGTTCTTC.

This rearrangement joins TRBV7-3 to TRBJ1-1; 8 nucleotides align to TRBD1. This CDR3 is 17 amino acids long. V lost 2 bases to trimming and J lost 2 bases; unmatched junction nucleotides: 10. Germline V gives CDR1 SGHTA, CDR2 FQGTGA. The CDR3 here is CASSLFGQGMGNTEAFF. The DNA of the CDR3 is TGTGCCAGCAGCTTATTTGGACAGGGAATGGGCAACACTGAAGCTTTCTTT. The full variable domain, with the rest looked up from reference TRBV7-3 and TRBJ1-1, is GAGVSQTPSNKVTEKGKYVELRCDPISGHTALYWYRQSLGQGPEFLIYFQGTGAADDSGLPNDRFFAVRPEGSVSTLKIQRTERGDSAVYLCASSLFGQGMGNTEAFFGQGTRLTVV.

This clone was detected a few times. V is TRBV5-4 and J is TRBJ2-1, with 14 positions matching TRBD2. Germline values: CDR1 SGHNT, CDR2 YYREEE (reference sequence). The junction had 4 bases not matched to a gene; V was cut back by 4 bases and J by 7 bases. The CDR3 runs to 15 residues. The CDR3 region has the DNA TGTGCCAGCAGCCCGACTAGCGGGGGGGGTAATGAGCAGTTCTTC. It is translated as CASSPTSGGGNEQFF.

The count of this clone is one. The V call is TRBV11-2, the J call TRBJ2-7; 7 bases fit TRBD1. With 4 bases clipped from V and 7 bases from J, the junction kept 13 bases outside the gene matches. The CDR3 consists of 15 residues. Germline-derived CDR1 and CDR2 are SGHAT and FQNNGV. Here the CDR3 DNA reads TGTGCCAGCAGCTCCTCTATACCAGGGGGAATGGAGCAGTACTTC. It translates to CASSSSIPGGMEQYF. Filled out from reference TRBV11-2 and TRBJ2-7, the complete variable domain reads EAGVAQSPRYKIIEKRQSVAFWCNPISGHATLYWYQQILGQGPKLLIQFQNNGVVDDSQLPKDRFSAERLKGVDSTLKIQPAKLEDSAVYLCASSSSIPGGMEQYFGPGTRLTVT.

The rearrangement joins TRBV15 to TRBJ2-7; D not certain. Looked up from germline, CDR1 is LNHNV and CDR2 is YYDKDF (reference sequence). Trimming removed 2 bases from V and 7 bases from J, with 15 bases in between. CDR3 size: 14 residues. The CDR3 spells CATSRSDGGWEQYF. DNA for the CDR3: TGTGCCACCAGCAGATCGGACGGTGGGTGGGAGCAGTACTTC.

The V gene is TRBV7-9, the J gene TRBJ1-3, with a tentative D call TRBD1 (6 bases). CDR3 length: 15 residues. V dropped 5 bases and J dropped 4 bases, with 15 bases sitting between them. CDR1 and CDR2 (germline): SEHNR, FQNEAQ (reference sequence). For the CDR3, the DNA is TGTGCCAGCAGCCAACAACAGGGATTCGGAAACACCATATATTTT. It translates to CASSQQQGFGNTIYF. The variable domain in full, completed from reference TRBV7-9 and TRBJ1-3, reads DTGVSQNPRHKITKRGQNVTFRCDPISEHNRLYWYRQTLGQGPEFLTYFQNEAQLEKSRLLSDRFSAERPKGSFSTLEIQRTEQGDSAMYLCASSQQQGFGNTIYFGEGSWLTVV.

In its sample, this clone ranks as medium-sized. The chain uses TRBV7-2 and TRBJ1-2; D gene uncertain. Trimming pared 1 base from V and 7 bases from J, leaving 16 bases between. CDR3 length equals 15 residues. Germline V gene lookup returns CDR1 SGHTA and CDR2 FQGNSA. The CDR3, as DNA: TGTGCCAGCAGCTTAGGCGAAGCGAGAGGGCTTGGCTACACCTTC. Translation gives CASSLGEARGLGYTF. The full variable domain, its missing parts supplied by reference TRBV7-2 and TRBJ1-2, is GAGVSQSPSNKVTEKGKDVELRCDPISGHTALYWYRQSLGQGLEFLIYFQGNSAPDKSGLPSDRFSAERTGGSVSTLTIQRTQQEDSAVYLCASSLGEARGLGYTFGSGTRLTVV.

This chain links TRBV18 with TRBJ2-3; 8 bases align to TRBD2. The V gene's germline CDR1 is KGHSH and CDR2 LQKENI. The CDR3 runs 13 residues. The V gene end was trimmed by 3 bases and the J gene end by 6 bases; junction bases not matched to a gene: 2. The CDR3: CASSPGLVDTQYF. The CDR3 nucleotides read TGTGCCAGCTCACCGGGACTAGTCGATACGCAGTATTTT.

This clone was observed a handful of times. The rearrangement joins TRBV4-1 to TRBJ1-1; D unclear. Trimming pared 5 bases from V and 0 bases from J, leaving 10 bases between. Looked up from germline, CDR1 is MGHRA and CDR2 is YSYEKL. The CDR3 runs to 14 residues. The CDR3 DNA reads as TGCGCCAGCAGCGAGTGGGCCATGAACACTGAAGCTTTCTTT. Its protein is CASSEWAMNTEAFF.

V gene TRBV14 combines with J gene TRBJ2-3, with 9 bases identical to TRBD1. Looked up from germline, CDR1 is SGHDN and CDR2 is FVKESK. The CDR3 is made up of 13 amino acids. Trimming at V came to 4 bases and at J to 9 bases, leaving 5 bases not matched to a gene. The CDR3 DNA follows: TGTGCCAGCAGCCCTCGACAGGGGGACACGCAGTATTTT. It is translated as CASSPRQGDTQYF.

The chain uses TRBV30 and TRBJ2-5; D possibly corresponds to TRBD2 (6 bases). Trimming cost V 0 bases and J 4 bases, with 9 bases left between them. The CDR3 runs 13 residues. CDR1 and CDR2 (germline): GTSNPN, SVGIG (reference sequence). The CDR3 DNA follows: TGTGCCTGGAGTGTGGAGGGTAGAGAGACCCAGTACTTC. Translation: CAWSVEGRETQYF.

The genes are TRBV18 and TRBJ2-2, with D possibly TRBD2 on 6 matching bases. The CDR3 totals 15 residues. The V gene's germline CDR1 is KGHSH and CDR2 LQKENI. The germline V and J ends were trimmed by 2 bases and 0 bases, with 7 bases remaining between them. DNA for the CDR3: TGTGCCAGCTCACCAGGGACTGCGAACACCGGGGAGCTGTTTTTT. Protein: CASSPGTANTGELFF.

The sample holds one count of this clone. CDR3 sequence reads: CASSARFRLISYEQYF. The CDR3 DNA follows: TGTGCCAGCAGCGCGAGGTTTCGCCTAATCTCCTACGAGCAGTACTTC. The chain employs TRBV3-1 (or the pseudogene TRBV3-2) and TRBJ2-7; no clear D gene. Germline assignment: CDR1 LGHDT and CDR2 YNNKEL (reference sequence). There are 16 residues in the CDR3. The germline V and J ends were trimmed by 5 bases and 0 bases, with 17 bases remaining between them.